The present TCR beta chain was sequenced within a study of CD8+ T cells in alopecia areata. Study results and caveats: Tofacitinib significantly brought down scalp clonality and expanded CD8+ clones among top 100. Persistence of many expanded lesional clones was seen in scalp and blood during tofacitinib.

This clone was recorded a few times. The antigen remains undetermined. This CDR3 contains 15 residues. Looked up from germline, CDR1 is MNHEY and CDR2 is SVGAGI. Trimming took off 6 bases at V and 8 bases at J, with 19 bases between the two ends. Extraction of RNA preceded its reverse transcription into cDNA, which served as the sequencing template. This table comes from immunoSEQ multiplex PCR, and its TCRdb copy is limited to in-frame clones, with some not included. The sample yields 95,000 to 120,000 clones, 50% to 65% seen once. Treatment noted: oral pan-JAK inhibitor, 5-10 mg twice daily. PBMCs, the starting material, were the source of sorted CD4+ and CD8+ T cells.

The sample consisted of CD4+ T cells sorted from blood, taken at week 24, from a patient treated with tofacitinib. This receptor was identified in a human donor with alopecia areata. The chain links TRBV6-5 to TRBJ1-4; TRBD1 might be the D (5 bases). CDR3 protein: CASRVLDGGGEKLFF. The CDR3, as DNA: TGTGCCAGCAGGGTCCTGGACGGCGGGGGAGAAAAACTGTTTTTT.